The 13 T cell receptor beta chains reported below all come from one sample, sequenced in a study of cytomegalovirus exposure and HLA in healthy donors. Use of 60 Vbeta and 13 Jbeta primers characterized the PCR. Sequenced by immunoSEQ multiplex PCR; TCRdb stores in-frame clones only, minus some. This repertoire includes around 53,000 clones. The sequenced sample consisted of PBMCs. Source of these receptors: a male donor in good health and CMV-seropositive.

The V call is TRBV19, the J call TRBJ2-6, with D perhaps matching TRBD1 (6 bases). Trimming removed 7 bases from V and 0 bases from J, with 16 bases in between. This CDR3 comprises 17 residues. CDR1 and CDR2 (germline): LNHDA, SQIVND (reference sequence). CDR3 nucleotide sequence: TGTGCCAGTAATGACCCACGGGACATCTCTGGGGCCAACGTCCTGACTTTC. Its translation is CASNDPRDISGANVLTF.

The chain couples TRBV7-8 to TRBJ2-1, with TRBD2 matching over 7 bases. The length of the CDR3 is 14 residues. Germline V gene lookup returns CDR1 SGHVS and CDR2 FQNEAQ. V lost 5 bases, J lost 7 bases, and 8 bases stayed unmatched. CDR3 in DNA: TGTGCCAGCAGCGGGAGGGTCGGGGGAAATGAGCAGTTCTTC. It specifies CASSGRVGGNEQFF.

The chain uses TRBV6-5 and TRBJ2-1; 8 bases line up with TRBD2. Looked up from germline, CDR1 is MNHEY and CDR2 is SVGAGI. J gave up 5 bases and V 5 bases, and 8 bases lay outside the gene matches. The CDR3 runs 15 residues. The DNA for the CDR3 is TGTGCCAGCAGTATCAGCGGGGGCCTGAACAATGAGCAGTTCTTC. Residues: CASSISGGLNNEQFF.

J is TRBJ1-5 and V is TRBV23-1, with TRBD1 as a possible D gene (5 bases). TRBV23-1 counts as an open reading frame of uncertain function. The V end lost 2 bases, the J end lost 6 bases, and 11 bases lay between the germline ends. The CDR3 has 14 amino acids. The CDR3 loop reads CASSQADTIQPQHF. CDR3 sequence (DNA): TGCGCCAGCAGTCAAGCGGACACTATTCAGCCCCAGCATTTT.

CDR3 nucleotides: TGTGCCAGCTCGGGCGCCGGTGATCAGCCCCAGCATTTT. Residues: CASSGAGDQPQHF. This sequence joins TRBV18 and TRBJ1-5; no clear D. Germline loops: CDR1 KGHSH, CDR2 LQKENI. The CDR3 loop spans 13 amino acids. Trimming left V 6 bases short and J 5 bases short, with 11 bases between. Based on the CDR3 plus reference TRBV18 and TRBJ1-5, the full variable domain is NAGVMQNPRHLVRRRGQEARLRCSPMKGHSHVYWYRQLPEEGLKFMVYLQKENIIDESGMPKERFSAEFPKEGPSILRIQQVVRGDSAAYFCASSGAGDQPQHFGDGTRLSIL.

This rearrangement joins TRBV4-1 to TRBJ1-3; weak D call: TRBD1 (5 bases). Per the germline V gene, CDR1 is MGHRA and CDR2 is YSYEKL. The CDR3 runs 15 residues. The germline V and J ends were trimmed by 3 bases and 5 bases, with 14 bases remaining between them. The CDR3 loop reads CASSQFWGGRNTIYF. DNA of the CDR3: TGCGCCAGCAGCCAGTTCTGGGGGGGAAGAAACACCATATATTTT.

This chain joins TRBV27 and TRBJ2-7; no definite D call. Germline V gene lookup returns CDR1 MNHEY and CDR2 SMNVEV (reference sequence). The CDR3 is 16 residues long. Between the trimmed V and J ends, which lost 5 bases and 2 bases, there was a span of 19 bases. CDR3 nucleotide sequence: TGTGCCAGCAGTCCTTACCCCCGCACAGCCACCTACGAGCAGTACTTC. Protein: CASSPYPRTATYEQYF.

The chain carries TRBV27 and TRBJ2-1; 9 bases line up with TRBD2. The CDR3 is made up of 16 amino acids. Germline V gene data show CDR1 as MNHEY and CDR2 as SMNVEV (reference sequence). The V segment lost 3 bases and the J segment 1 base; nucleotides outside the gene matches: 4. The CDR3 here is CASSFSGGTSYNEQFF. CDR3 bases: TGTGCCAGCAGTTTCAGCGGGGGGACTTCCTACAATGAGCAGTTCTTC.

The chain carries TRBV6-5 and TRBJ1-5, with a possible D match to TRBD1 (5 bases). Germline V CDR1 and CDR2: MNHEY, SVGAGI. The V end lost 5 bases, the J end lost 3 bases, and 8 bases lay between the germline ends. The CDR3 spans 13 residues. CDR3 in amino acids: CASSPGNNQPQHF. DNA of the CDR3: TGTGCCAGCAGTCCAGGGAACAATCAGCCCCAGCATTTT.

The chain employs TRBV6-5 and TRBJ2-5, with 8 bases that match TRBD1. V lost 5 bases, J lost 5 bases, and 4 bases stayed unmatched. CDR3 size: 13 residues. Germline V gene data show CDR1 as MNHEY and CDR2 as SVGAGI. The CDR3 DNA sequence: TGTGCCAGCAGTCGACAGGGGTGGGAGACCCAGTACTTC. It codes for CASSRQGWETQYF.

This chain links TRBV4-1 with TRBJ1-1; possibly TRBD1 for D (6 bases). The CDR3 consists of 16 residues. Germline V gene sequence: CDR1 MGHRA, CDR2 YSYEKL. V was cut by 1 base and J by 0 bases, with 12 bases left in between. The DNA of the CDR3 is TGCGCCAGCAGCCAAGGTCAGGGGATTATGAACACTGAAGCTTTCTTT. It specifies CASSQGQGIMNTEAFF.

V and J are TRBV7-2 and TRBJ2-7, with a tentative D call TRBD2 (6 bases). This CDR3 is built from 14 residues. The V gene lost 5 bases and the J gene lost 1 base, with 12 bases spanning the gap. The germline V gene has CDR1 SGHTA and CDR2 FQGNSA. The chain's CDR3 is CASSRAGWSYEQYF. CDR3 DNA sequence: TGTGCCAGCAGCAGGGCGGGGTGGTCCTACGAGCAGTACTTC.

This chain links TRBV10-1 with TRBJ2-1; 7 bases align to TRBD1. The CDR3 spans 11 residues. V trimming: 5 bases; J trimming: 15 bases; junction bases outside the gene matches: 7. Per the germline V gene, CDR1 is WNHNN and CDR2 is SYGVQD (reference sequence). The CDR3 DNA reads TGCGCCAGCAGTATCGACAGGGTTGGGTTCTTC. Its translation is CASSIDRVGFF.